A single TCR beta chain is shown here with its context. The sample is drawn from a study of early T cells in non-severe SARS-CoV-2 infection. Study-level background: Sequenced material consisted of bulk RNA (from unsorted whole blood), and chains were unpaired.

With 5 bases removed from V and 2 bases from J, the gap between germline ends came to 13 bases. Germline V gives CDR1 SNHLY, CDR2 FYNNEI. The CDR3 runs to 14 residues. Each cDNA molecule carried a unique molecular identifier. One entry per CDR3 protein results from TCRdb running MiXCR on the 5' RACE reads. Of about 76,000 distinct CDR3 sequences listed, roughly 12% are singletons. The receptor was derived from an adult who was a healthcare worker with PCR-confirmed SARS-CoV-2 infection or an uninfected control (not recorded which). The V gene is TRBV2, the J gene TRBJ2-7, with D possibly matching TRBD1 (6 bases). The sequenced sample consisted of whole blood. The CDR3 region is CASSPRGSPYEQYF. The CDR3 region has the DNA TGTGCCAGCAGTCCCAGGGGATCACCCTACGAGCAGTACTTC.